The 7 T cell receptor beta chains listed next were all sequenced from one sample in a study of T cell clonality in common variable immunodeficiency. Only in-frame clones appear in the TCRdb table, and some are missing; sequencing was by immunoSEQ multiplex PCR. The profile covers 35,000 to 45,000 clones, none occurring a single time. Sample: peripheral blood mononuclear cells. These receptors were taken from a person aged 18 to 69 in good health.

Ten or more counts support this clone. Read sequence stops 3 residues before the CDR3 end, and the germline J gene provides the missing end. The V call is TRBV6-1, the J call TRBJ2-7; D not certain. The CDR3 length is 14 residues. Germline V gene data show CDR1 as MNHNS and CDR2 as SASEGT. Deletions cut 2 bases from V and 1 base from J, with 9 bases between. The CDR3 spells CASSETATSYEQYF. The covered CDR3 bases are TGTGCCAGCAGTGAAACAGCTACGTCCTACGAG.

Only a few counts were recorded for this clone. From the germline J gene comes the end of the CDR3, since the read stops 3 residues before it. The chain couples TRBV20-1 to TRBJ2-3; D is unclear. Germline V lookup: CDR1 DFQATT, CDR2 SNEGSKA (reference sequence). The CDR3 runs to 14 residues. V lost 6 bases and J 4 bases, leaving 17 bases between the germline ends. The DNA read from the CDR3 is TGCAGTGCACCCGTAGCTGGATCTTCAGATACG. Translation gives CSAPVAGSSDT. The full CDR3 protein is CSAPVAGSSDTQYF.

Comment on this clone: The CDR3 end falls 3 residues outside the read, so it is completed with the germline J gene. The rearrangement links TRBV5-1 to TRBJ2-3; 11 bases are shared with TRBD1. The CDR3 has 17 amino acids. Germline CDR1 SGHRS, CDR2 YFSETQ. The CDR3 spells CASSLLSGTGGRETQYF. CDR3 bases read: TGCGCCAGCAGCCTGCTTTCCGGGACAGGGGGGCGAGAGACG.

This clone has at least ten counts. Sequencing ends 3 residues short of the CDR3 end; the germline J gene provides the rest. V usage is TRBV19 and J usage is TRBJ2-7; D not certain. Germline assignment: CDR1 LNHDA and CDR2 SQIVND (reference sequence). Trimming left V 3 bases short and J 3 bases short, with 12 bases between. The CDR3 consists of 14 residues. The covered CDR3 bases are TGTGCCAGTAGTATTAGGGTGAGACACTACGAG. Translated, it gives CASSIRVRHYE. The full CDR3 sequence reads CASSIRVRHYEQYF.

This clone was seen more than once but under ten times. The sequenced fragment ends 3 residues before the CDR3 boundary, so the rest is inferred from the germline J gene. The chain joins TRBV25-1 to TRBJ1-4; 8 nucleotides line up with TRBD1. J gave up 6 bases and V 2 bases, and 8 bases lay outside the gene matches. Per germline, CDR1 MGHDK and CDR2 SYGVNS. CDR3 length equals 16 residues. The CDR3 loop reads CASSESVGQVDEKLFF. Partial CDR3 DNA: TGTGCCAGCAGTGAAAGTGTGGGACAGGTAGATGAAAAA.

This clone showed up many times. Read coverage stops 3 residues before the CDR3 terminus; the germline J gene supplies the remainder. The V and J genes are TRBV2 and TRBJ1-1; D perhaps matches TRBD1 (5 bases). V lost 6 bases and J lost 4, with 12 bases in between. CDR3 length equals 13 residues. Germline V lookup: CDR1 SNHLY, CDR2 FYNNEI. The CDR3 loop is CASSRDVGTEAFF. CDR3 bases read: TGTGCCAGCAGCAGGGATGTTGGCACTGAA.

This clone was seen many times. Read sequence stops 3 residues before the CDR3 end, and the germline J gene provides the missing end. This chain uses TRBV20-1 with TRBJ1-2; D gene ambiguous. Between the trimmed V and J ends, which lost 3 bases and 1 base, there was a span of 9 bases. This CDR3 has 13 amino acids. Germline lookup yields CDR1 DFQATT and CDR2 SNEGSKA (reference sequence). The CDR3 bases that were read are TGCAGTGCTAGCGCGGGGATTAACTATGGC. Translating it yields CSASAGINYG. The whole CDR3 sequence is CSASAGINYGYTF.